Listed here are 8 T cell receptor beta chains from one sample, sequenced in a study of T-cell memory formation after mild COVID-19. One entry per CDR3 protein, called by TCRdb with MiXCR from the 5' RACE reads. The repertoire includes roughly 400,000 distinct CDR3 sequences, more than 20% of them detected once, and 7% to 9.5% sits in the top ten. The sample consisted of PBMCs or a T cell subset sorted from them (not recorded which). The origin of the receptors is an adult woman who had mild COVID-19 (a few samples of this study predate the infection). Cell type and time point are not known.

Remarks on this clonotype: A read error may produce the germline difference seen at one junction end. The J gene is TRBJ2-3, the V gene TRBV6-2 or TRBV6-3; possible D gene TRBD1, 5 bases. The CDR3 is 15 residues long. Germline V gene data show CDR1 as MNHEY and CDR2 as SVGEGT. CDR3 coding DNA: TGTGCCAGCAGTTACCGCTGGCAGGGCACTGATACGCAGTATTTT. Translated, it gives CASSYRWQGTDTQYF.

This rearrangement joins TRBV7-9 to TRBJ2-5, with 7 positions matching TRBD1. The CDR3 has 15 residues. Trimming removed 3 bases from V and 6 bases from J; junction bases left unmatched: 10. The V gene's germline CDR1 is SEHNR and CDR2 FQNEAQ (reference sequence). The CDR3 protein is CASSFTGELGKTQYF. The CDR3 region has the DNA TGTGCCAGCAGCTTCACAGGGGAACTCGGGAAGACCCAGTACTTC.

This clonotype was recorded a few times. Here the CDR3 reads CASSEASWGEAFF. The CDR3 DNA sequence: TGTGCCAGCAGTGAAGCCTCTTGGGGTGAAGCTTTCTTT. The chain carries TRBV6-1 and TRBJ1-1; D gene ambiguous. In germline, CDR1 is MNHNS, CDR2 SASEGT. CDR3 length: 13 amino acids. The germline V and J ends were trimmed by 0 bases and 7 bases, with 9 bases remaining between them.

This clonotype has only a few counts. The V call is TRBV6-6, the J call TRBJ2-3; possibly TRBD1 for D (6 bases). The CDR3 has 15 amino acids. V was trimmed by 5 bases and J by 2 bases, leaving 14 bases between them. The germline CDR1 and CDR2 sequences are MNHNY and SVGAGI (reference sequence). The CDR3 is CASSKLGGDTDTQYF. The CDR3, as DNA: TGTGCCAGCAGTAAGCTAGGGGGAGACACAGATACGCAGTATTTT.

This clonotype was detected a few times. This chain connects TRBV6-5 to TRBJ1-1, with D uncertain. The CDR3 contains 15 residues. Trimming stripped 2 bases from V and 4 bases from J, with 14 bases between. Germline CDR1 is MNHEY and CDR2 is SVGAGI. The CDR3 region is CASSYLTPSGTEAFF. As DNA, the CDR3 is TGTGCCAGCAGTTACCTAACCCCTAGTGGCACTGAAGCTTTCTTT.

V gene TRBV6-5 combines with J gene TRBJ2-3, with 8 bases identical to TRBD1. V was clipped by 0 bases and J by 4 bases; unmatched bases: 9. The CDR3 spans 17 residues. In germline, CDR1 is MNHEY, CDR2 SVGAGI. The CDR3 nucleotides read TGTGCCAGCAGTTACTCGGATCAGGGGGCAACGCCAGATACGCAGTATTTT. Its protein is CASSYSDQGATPDTQYF.

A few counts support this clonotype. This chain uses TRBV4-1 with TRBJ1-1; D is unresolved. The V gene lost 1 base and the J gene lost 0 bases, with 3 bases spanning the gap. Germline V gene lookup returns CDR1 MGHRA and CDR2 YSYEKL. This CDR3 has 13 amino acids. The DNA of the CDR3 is TGCGCCAGCAGCCAAGCGATGAACACTGAAGCTTTCTTT. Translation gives CASSQAMNTEAFF.

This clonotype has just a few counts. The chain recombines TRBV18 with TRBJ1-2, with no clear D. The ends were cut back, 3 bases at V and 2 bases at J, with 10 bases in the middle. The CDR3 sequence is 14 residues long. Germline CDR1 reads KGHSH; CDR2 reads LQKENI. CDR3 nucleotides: TGTGCCAGCTCACCCGGACGGGAGAACTATGGCTACACCTTC. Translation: CASSPGRENYGYTF. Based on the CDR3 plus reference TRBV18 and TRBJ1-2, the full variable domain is NAGVMQNPRHLVRRRGQEARLRCSPMKGHSHVYWYRQLPEEGLKFMVYLQKENIIDESGMPKERFSAEFPKEGPSILRIQQVVRGDSAAYFCASSPGRENYGYTFGSGTRLTVV.